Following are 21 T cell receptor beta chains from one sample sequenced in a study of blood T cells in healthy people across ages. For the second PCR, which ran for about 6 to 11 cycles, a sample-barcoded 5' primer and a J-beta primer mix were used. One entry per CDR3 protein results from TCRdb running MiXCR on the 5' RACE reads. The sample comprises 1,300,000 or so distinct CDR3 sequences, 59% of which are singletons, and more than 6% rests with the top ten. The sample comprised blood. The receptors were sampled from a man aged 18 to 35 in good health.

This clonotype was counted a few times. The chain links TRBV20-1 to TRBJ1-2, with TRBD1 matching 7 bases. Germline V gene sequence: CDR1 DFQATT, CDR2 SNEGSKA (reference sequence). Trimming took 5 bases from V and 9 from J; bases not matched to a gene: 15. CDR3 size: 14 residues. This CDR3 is CSAYSLGQPMSYTF. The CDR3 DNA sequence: TGCAGTGCTTACTCCTTGGGACAGCCTATGAGCTACACCTTC.

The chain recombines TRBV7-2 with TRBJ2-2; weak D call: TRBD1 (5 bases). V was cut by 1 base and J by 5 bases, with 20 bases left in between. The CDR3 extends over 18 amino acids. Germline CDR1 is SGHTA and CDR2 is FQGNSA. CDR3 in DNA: TGTGCCAGCAGCTTAGACTCCTCCGGAGACAGCTTAACCGGGGAGCTGTTTTTT. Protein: CASSLDSSGDSLTGELFF.

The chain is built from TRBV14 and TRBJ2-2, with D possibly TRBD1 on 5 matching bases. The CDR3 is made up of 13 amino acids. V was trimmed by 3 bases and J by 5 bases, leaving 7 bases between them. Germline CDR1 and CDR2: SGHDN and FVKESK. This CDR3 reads CASSHTGTGELFF. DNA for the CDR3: TGTGCCAGCAGCCATACAGGAACCGGGGAGCTGTTTTTT.

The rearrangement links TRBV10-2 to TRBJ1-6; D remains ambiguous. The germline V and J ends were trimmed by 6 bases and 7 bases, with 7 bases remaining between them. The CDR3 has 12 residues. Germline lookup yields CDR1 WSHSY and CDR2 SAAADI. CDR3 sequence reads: CASRNSNSPLHF. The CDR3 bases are TGCGCCAGCAGAAACAGCAATTCACCCCTCCACTTT.

Here the CDR3 DNA reads TGTGCCAGCAGCTTAGATGGGTGGGGACACATACTATCTGGGGCCAACGTCCTGACTTTC. This codes for CASSLDGWGHILSGANVLTF. V is TRBV11-2 and J is TRBJ2-6, with a possible D match to TRBD1 (6 bases). Trimming shortened V by 0 bases and J by 1 base, and 19 bases separated the two germline ends. The germline gives CDR1 SGHAT, CDR2 FQNNGV. This CDR3 has 20 amino acids.

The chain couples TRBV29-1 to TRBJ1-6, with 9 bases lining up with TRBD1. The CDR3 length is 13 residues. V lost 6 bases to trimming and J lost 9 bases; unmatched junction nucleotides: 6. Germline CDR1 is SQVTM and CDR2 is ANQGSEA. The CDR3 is CSVAQGASSPLHF. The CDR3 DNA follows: TGCAGCGTGGCACAGGGGGCCAGTTCACCCCTCCACTTT. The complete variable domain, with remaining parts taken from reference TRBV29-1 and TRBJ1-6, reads SAVISQKPSRDICQRGTSLTIQCQVDSQVTMMFWYRQQPGQSLTLIATANQGSEATYESGFVIDKFPISRPNLTFSTLTVSNMSPEDSSIYLCSVAQGASSPLHFGNGTRLTVT.

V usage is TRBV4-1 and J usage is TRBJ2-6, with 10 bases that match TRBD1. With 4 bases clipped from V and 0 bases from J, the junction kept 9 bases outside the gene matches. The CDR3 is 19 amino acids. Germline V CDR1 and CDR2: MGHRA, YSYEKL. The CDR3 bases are TGCGCCAGCAGCCTAAGACAGGGGGCGCTGGGCTCTGGGGCCAACGTCCTGACTTTC. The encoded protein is CASSLRQGALGSGANVLTF.

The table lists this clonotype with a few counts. The CDR3 region has the DNA TGCGCCAGCAGCCAAGCTAGCGGGAGGGTTTACAATGAGCAGTTCTTC. Residues: CASSQASGRVYNEQFF. The chain is built from TRBV4-1 and TRBJ2-1; TRBD2 agrees at 12 bases. Germline V lookup: CDR1 MGHRA, CDR2 YSYEKL. The CDR3 covers 16 residues. J was trimmed by 4 bases and V by 1 base; bases with no gene match: 2.

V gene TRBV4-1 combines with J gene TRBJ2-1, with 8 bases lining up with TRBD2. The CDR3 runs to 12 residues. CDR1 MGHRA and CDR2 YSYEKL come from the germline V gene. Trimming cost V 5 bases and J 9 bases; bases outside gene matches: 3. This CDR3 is CASSWTSSEQFF. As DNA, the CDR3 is TGCGCCAGCAGCTGGACTAGCTCTGAGCAGTTCTTC.

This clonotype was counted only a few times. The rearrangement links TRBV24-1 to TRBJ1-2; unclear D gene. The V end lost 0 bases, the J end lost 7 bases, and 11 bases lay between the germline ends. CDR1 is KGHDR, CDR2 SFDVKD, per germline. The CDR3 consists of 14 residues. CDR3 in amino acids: CATSDLPVLAGYTF. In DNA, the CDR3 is TGTGCCACCAGTGATTTGCCTGTACTGGCTGGCTACACCTTC.

CDR3 amino acids: CASSERQGMLSDEQFF. The CDR3 region has the DNA TGTGCCAGCAGCGAACGACAGGGTATGTTATCGGATGAGCAGTTCTTC. The V and J genes are TRBV12-3 or TRBV12-4 and TRBJ2-1; 7 bases map to TRBD1. The V and J ends lost 6 bases and 8 bases, in that order; junction bases with no gene match: 16. This CDR3 contains 16 residues.

CDR3 in amino acids: CASSRDGGDDEQYF. The DNA for the CDR3 is TGCGCCAGCAGCCGAGACGGGGGAGACGACGAGCAGTACTTC. The chain recombines TRBV5-1 with TRBJ2-5; D perhaps matches TRBD2 (6 bases). The DNA end lines up better with TRBJ2-7; the J call may be wrong. The germline V gene has CDR1 SGHRS and CDR2 YFSETQ. The CDR3 contains 14 residues.

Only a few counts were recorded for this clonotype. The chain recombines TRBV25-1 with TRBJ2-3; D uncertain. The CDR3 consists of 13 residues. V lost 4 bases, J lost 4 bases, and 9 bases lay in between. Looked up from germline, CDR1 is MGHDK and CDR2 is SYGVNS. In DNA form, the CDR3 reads TGTGCCAGCAGTGTCGCATCTTCAGATACGCAGTATTTT. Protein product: CASSVASSDTQYF.

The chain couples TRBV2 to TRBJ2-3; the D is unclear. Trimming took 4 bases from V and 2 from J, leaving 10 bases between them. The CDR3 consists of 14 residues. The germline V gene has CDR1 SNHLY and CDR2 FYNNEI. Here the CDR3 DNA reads TGTGCCAGCAGTGGGCGGAGACCCACAGATACGCAGTATTTT. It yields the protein CASSGRRPTDTQYF.

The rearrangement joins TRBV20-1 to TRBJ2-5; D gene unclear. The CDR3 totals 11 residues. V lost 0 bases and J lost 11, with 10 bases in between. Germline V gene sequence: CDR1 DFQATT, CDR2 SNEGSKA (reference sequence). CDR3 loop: CSARDPLGQYF. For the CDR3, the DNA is TGCAGTGCTAGAGATCCCCTCGGGCAGTACTTC.

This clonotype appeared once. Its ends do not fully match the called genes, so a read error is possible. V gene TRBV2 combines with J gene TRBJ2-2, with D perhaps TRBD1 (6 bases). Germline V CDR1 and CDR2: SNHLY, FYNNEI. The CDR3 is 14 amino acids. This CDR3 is CASKGTRNTGVLFF. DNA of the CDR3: TGTGCCAGCAAAGGGACAAGAAACACCGGGGTGCTGTTTTTT.

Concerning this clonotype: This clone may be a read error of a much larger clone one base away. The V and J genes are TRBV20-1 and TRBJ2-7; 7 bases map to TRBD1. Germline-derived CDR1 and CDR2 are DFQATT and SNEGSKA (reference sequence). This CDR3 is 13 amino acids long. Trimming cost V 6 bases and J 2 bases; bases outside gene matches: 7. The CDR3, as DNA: TGCAGTGCAGCTGGACAGGACGCCTACGAGCAGTACTTC. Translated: CSAAGQDAYEQYF.

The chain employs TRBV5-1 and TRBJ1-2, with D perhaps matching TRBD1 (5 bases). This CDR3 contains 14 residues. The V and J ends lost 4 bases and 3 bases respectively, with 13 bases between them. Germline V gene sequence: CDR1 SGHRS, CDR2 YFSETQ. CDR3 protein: CASSPAGTDYGYTF. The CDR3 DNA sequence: TGCGCCAGCAGCCCGGCCGGGACGGACTATGGCTACACCTTC.

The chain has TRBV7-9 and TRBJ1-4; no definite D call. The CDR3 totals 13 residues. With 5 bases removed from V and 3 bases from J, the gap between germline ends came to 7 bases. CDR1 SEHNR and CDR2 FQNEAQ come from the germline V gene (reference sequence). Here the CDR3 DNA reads TGTGCCAGCAGCCCCAATTCTAATGAAAAACTGTTTTTT. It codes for CASSPNSNEKLFF.

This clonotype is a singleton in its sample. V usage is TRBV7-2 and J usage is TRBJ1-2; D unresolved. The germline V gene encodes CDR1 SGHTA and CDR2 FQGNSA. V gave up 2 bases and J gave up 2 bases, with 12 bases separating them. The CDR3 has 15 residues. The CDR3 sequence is CASSLIPTGNYGYTF. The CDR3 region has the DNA TGTGCCAGCAGCTTAATTCCCACGGGAAACTATGGCTACACCTTC.

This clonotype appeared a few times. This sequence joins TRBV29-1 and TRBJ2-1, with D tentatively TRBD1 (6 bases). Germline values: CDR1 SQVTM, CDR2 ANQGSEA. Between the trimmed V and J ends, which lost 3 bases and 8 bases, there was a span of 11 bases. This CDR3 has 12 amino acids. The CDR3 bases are TGCAGCGTTGATAGGGGGTCAGATGAGCAGTTCTTC. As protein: CSVDRGSDEQFF.